One T cell receptor beta chain is described in this entry. Its antigen is undetermined. This sample was taken from a study of OX40 agonist ivuxolimab in advanced cancers. Looking at the study overall: The dose of intravenous ivuxolimab that patients received every 2 weeks ranged from 0.01 to 10 mg/kg.

Study-level results: The study observed clonal expansion of CD4+ and CD8+ blood T cells by week 6 at 0.1 to 3.0 mg/kg.

TCRdb keeps only in-frame clones here, not all; method: immunoSEQ multiplex PCR. The sample consists of approximately 100,000 clones, just over 90% of them appearing once. V gave up 3 bases and J gave up 1 base; unmatched junction bases: 2. The CDR3 has 14 amino acids. The germline CDR1 and CDR2 sequences are SGHRS and YFSETQ. The chain employs TRBV5-1 and TRBJ1-2; TRBD1 matches 8 bases. The specimen was CD4+ or CD8+ T cells sorted from blood, collected in a trial of the OX40 agonist ivuxolimab. This sequence originates from an adult with an advanced solid tumor such as melanoma, head and neck, liver or kidney cancer. DNA of the CDR3: TGCGCCAGCAGCTGGGACAGGAATAACTATGGCTACACCTTC. Its translation: CASSWDRNNYGYTF.